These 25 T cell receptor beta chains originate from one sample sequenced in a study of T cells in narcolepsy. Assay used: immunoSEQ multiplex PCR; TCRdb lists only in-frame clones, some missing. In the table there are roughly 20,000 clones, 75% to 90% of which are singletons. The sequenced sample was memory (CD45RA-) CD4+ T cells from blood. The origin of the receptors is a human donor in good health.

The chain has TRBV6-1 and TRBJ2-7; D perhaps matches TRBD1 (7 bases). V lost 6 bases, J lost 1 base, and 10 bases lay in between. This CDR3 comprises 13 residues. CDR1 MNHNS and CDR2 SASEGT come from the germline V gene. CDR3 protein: CASRSGGSYEQYF. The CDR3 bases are TGTGCCAGCAGATCAGGGGGGTCCTACGAGCAGTACTTC.

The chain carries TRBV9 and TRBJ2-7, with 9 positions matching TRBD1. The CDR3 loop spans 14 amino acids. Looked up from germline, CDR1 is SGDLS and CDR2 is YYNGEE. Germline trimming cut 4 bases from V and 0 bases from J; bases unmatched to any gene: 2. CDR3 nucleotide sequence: TGTGCCAGCAGCAGGACAGGGGACTCCTACGAGCAGTACTTC. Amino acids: CASSRTGDSYEQYF.

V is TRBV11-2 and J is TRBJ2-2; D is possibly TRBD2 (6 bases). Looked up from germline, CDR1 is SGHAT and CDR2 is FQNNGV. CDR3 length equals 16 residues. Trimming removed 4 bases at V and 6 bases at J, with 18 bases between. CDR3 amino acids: CASSSPFQAGSGELFF. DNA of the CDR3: TGTGCCAGCAGCTCACCATTTCAGGCGGGGTCCGGGGAGCTGTTTTTT.

The CDR3 reads CASGRSPTEAFF. The CDR3 DNA reads as TGTGCCAGCGGGAGGTCTCCCACTGAAGCTTTCTTT. This chain joins TRBV2 and TRBJ1-1, with D uncertain. The CDR3 runs to 12 residues. V was clipped by 8 bases and J by 4 bases, with 11 bases between them. Germline CDR1 reads SNHLY; CDR2 reads FYNNEI.

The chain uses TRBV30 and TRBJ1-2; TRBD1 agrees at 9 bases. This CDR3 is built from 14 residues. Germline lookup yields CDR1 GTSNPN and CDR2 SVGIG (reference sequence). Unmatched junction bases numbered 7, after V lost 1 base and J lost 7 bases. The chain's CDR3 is CAWSGHRGQGGYTF. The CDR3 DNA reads TGTGCCTGGAGTGGCCACAGGGGGCAGGGTGGCTACACCTTC.

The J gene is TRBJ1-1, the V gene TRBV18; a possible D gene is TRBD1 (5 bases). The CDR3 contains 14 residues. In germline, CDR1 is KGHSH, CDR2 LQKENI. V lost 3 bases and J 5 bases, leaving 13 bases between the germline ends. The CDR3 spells CASSPQGSGTEAFF. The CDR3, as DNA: TGTGCCAGCTCACCCCAGGGATCAGGGACTGAAGCTTTCTTT.

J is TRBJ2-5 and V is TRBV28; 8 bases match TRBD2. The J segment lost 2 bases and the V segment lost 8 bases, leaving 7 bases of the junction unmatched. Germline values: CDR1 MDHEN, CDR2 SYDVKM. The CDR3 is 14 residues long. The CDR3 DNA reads TGTGCCAGCTTGGGTCGGGGGGGACAAGAGACCCAGTACTTC. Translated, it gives CASLGRGGQETQYF.

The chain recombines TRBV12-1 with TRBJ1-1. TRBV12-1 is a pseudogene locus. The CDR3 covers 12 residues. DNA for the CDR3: TGTGCCAGCAGCCCCGGAGGGACTGAAGCTTTCTTT. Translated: CASSPGGTEAFF.

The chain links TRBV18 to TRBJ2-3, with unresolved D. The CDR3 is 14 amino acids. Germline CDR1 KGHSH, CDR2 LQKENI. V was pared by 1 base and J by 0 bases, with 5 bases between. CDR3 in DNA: TGTGCCAGCTCACCACTTCAGAGCACAGATACGCAGTATTTT. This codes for CASSPLQSTDTQYF.

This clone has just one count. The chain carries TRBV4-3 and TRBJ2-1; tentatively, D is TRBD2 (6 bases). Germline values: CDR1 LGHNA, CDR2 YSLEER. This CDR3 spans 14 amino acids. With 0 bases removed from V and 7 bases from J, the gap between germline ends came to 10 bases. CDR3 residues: CASSQEGGDNEQFF. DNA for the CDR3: TGCGCCAGCAGCCAAGAGGGGGGTGATAATGAGCAGTTCTTC.

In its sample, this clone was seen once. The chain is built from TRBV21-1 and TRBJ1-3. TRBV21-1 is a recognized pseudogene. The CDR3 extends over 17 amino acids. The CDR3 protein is CASSRRVATHARNTIYF. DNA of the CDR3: TGTGCCAGCAGTAGACGTGTAGCTACACACGCACGAAACACCATATATTTT.

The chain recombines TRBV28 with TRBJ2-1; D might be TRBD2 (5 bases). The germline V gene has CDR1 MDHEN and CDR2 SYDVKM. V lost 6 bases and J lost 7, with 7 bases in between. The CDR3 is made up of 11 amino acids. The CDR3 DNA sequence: TGTGCCAGCAGCTCGGGGAATGAGCAGTTCTTC. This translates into CASSSGNEQFF.

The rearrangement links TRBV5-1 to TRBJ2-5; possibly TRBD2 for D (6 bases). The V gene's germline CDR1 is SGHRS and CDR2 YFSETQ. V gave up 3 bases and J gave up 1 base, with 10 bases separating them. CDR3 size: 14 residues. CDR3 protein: CASSSLATQETQYF. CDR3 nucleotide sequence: TGCGCCAGCAGCTCACTAGCAACCCAAGAGACCCAGTACTTC.

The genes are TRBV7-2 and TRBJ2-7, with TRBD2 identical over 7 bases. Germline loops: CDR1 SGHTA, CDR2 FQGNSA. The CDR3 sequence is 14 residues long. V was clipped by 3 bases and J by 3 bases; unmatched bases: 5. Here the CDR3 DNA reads TGTGCCAGCAGCTTCCTAGCGGTTGACTACGAGCAGTACTTC. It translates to CASSFLAVDYEQYF.

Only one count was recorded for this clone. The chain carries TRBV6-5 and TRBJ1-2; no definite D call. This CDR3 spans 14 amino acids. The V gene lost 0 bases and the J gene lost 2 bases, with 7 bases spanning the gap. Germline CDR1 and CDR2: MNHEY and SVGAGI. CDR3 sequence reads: CASSYSRENYGYTF. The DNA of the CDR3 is TGTGCCAGCAGTTACTCGCGGGAGAACTATGGCTACACCTTC.

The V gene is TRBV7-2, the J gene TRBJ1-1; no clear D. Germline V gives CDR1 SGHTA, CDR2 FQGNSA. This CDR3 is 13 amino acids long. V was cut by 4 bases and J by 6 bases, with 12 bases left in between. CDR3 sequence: CASSSDTISEAFF. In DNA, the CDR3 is TGTGCCAGCAGCTCCGACACAATCTCTGAAGCTTTCTTT. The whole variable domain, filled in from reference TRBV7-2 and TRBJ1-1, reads GAGVSQSPSNKVTEKGKDVELRCDPISGHTALYWYRQSLGQGLEFLIYFQGNSAPDKSGLPSDRFSAERTGGSVSTLTIQRTQQEDSAVYLCASSSDTISEAFFGQGTRLTVV.

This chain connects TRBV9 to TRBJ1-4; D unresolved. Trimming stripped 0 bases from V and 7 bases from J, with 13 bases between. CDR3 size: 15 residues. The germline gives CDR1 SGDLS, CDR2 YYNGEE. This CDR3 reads CASSVVGSAAEKLFF. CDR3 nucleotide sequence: TGTGCCAGCAGCGTAGTAGGCAGCGCGGCTGAAAAACTGTTTTTT.

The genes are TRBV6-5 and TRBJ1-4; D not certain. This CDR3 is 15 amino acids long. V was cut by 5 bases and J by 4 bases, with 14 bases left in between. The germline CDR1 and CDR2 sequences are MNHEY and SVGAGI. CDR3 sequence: CASSVVQPRNEKLFF. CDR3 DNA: TGTGCCAGCAGTGTAGTCCAGCCTCGTAATGAAAAACTGTTTTTT.

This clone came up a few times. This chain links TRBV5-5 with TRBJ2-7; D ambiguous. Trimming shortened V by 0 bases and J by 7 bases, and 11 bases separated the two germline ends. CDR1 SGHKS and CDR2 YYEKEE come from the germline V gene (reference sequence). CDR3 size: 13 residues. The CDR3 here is CASSLELRREQYF. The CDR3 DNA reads TGTGCCAGCAGCTTGGAGCTGCGTCGAGAGCAGTACTTC.

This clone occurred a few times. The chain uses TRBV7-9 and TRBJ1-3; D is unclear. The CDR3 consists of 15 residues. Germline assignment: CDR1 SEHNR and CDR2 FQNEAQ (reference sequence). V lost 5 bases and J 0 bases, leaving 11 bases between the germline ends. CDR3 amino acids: CASSPKAISGNTIYF. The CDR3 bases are TGTGCCAGCAGCCCGAAAGCGATCTCTGGAAACACCATATATTTT.

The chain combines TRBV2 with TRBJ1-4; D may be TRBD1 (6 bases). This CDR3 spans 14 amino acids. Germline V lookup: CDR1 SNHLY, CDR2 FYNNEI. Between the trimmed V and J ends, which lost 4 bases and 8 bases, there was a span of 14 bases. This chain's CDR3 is CASSVQGMGEKLFF. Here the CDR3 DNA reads TGTGCCAGCAGTGTCCAGGGGATGGGAGAAAAACTGTTTTTT.

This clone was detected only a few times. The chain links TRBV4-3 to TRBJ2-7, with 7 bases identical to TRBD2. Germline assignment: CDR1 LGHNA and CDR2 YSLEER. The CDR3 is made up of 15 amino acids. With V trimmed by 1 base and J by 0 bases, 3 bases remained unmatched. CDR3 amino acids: CASSQGEGSSYEQYF. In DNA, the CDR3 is TGCGCCAGCAGCCAAGGGGAGGGGAGCTCCTACGAGCAGTACTTC.

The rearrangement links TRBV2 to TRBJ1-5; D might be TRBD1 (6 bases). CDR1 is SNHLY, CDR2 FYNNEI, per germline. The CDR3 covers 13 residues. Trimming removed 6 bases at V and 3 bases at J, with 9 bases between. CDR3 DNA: TGTGCCAGCAGGGGACAAGTCAATCAGCCCCAGCATTTT. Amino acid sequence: CASRGQVNQPQHF. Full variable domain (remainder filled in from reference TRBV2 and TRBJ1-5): EPEVTQTPSHQVTQMGQEVILRCVPISNHLYFYWYRQILGQKVEFLVSFYNNEISEKSEIFDDQFSVERPDGSNFTLKIRSTKLEDSAMYFCASRGQVNQPQHFGDGTRLSIL.

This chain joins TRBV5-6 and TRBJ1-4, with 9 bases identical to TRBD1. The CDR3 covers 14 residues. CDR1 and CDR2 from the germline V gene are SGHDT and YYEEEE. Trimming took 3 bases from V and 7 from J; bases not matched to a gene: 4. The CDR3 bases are TGTGCCAGCAGCTCACAGGGGGCGCCTGAAAAACTGTTTTTT. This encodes CASSSQGAPEKLFF.

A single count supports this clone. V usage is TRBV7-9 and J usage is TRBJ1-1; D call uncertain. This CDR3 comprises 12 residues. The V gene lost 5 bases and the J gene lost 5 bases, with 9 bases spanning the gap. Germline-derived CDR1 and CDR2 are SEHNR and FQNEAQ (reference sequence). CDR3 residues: CASSQEGTEAFF. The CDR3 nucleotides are TGTGCCAGCAGCCAAGAAGGTACTGAAGCTTTCTTT.